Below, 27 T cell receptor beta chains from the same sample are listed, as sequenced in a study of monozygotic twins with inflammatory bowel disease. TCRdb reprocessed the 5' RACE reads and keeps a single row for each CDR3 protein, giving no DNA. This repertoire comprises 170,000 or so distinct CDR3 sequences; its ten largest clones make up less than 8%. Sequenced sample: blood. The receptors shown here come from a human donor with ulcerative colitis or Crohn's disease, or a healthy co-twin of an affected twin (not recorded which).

CDR3 protein: CASSQAGGAGGYTF. The rearrangement joins TRBV3-1 to TRBJ1-2; TCRdb calls TRBD1, which cannot be checked without DNA. CDR3 length equals 14 residues. CDR1 and CDR2 (germline): LGHDT, YNNKEL (reference sequence). The full variable domain, in which reference TRBV3-1 and TRBJ1-2 provide the parts outside the CDR3, is DTAVSQTPKYLVTQMGNDKSIKCEQNLGHDTMYWYKQDSKKFLKIMFSYNNKELIINETVPNRFSPKSPDKAHLNLHINSLELGDSAVYFCASSQAGGAGGYTFGSGTRLTVV.

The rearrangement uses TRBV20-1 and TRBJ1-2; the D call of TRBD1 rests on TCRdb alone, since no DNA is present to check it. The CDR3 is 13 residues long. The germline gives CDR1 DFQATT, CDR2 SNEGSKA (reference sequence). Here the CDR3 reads CSASQGANYGYTF.

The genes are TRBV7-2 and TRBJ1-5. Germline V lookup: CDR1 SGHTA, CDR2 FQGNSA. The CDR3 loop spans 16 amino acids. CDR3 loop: CASSFNRGAINQPQHF. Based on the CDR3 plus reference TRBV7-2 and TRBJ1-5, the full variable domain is GAGVSQSPSNKVTEKGKDVELRCDPISGHTALYWYRQSLGQGLEFLIYFQGNSAPDKSGLPSDRFSAERTGGSVSTLTIQRTQQEDSAVYLCASSFNRGAINQPQHFGDGTRLSIL.

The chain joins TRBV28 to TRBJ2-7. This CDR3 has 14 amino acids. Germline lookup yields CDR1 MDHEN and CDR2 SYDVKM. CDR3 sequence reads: CASSFDPVSYEQYF.

This chain's CDR3 is CASSARGMDLNTIYF. This chain links TRBV10-2 with TRBJ1-3; TCRdb proposes TRBD1, but this gene call is untestable without DNA. CDR3 length equals 15 residues. CDR1 and CDR2 from the germline V gene are WSHSY and SAAADI.

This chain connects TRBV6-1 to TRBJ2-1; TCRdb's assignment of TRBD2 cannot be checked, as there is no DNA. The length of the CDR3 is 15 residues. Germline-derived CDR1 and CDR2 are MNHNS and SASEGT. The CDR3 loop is CASSPTSGRGNEQFF.

This CDR3 reads CASSLGLAGSYEQYF. This chain links TRBV5-1 with TRBJ2-7. This CDR3 has 15 amino acids. Germline V gene sequence: CDR1 SGHRS, CDR2 YFSETQ.

CDR3 loop: CASSITGTGGLQPQHF. J is TRBJ1-5 and V is TRBV7-2; TCRdb reports TRBD1, a call that lacks DNA to check it against. Germline V CDR1 and CDR2: SGHTA, FQGNSA. The CDR3 length is 16 residues.

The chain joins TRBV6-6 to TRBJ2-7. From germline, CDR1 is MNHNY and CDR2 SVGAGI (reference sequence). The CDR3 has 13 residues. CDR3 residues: CASSYVSAYEQYF.

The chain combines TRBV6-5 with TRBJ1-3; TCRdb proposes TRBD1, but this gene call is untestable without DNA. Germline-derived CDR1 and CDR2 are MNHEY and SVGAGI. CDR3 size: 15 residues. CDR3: CASSYRQDSGNTIYF.

CDR3 sequence: CATSDAGLTGELFF. This chain connects TRBV24-1 to TRBJ2-2; the TRBD1 assignment by TCRdb is unverifiable without DNA. This CDR3 comprises 14 residues. Germline values: CDR1 KGHDR, CDR2 SFDVKD.

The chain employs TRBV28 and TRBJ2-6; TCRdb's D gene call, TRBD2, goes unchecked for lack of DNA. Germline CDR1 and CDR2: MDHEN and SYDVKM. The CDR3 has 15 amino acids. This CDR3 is CASSFSRSGANVLTF.

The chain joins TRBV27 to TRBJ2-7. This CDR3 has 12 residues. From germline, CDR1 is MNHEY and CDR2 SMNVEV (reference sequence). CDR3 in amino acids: CASSSWPYEQYF.

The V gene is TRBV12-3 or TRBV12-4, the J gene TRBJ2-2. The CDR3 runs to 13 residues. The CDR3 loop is CASRSAYTGELFF.

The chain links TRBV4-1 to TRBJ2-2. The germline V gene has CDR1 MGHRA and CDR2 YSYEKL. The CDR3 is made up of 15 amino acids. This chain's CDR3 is CASSQDWGNTGELFF.

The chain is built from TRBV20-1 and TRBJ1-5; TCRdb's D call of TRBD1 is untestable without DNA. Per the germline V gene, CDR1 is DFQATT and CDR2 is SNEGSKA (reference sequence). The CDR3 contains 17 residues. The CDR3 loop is CSARGGTGGFRNQPQHF.

CDR3 sequence: CASSQGLAGGQRVAYNEQFF. The chain carries TRBV12-3 or TRBV12-4 and TRBJ2-1; TCRdb lists TRBD2, though no DNA is available to test this call. The CDR3 has 20 residues.

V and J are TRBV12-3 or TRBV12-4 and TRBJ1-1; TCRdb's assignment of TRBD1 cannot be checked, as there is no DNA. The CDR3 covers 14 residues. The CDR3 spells CASSPDRAPTEAFF.

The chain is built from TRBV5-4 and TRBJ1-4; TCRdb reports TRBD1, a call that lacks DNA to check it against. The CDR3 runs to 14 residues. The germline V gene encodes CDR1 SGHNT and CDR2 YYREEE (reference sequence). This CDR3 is CASSFRDKTEKLFF.

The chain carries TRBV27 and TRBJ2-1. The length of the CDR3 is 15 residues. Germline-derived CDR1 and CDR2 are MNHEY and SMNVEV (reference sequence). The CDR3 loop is CASSSSTHSYNEQFF.

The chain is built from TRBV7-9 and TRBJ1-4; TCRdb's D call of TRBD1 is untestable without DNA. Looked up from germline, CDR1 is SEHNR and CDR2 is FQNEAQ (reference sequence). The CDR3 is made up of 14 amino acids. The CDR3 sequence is CASSTSGGNEKLFF.

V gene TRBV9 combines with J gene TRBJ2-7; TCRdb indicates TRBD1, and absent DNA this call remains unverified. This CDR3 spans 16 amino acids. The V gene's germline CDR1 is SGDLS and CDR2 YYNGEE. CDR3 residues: CASSATGTAGTYEQYF.

This CDR3 reads CASSFSGAFNQPQHF. The chain has TRBV28 and TRBJ1-5; no DNA is available, so the TRBD1 call from TCRdb remains unchecked. This CDR3 region has 15 residues. Germline CDR1 reads MDHEN; CDR2 reads SYDVKM.

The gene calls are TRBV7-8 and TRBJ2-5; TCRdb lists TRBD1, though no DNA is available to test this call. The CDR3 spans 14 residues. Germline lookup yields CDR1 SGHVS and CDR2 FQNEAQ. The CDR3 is CASRQGASQETQYF.

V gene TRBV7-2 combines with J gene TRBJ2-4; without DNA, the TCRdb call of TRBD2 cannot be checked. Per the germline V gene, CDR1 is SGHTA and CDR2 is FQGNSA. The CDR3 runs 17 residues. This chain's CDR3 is CASTTSGGLGGKNIQYF.

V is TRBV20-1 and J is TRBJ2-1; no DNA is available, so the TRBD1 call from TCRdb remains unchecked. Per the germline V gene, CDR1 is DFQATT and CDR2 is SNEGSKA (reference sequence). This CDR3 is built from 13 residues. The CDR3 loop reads CSARGATSGEQFF.

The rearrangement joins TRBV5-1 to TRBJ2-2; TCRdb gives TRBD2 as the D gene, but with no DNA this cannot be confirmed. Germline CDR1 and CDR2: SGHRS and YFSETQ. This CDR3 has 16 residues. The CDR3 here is CASSLATGGNTGELFF.